This T cell receptor (beta chain) appears in the sequencing data of a study of blood T cell repertoires in COVID-19. Study as a whole: Sources were T cells, B-cell-depleted T cells, or PBMCs; the material itself was cDNA or gDNA.

The V gene's germline CDR1 is SGDLS and CDR2 YYNGEE. V was pared by 0 bases and J by 9 bases, with 15 bases between. This CDR3 is built from 14 residues. The repertoire was sequenced with immunoSEQ multiplex PCR; TCRdb's copy has only in-frame clones and lacks some. The sample comprises about 120,000 clones, 70% to 85% of which are singletons, and approximately 5% rests with the top ten. The sequenced material came from peripheral blood. V usage is TRBV9 and J usage is TRBJ1-2; D is perhaps TRBD1 (5 bases). The receptor comes from a woman aged 70 to 79 with acute or convalescent COVID-19. CDR3: CASSVGGGGLSYTF. The CDR3 nucleotides read TGTGCCAGCAGCGTAGGTGGGGGGGGATTGAGCTACACCTTC.